Below, one TCR beta chain is given with its context. This CDR3 spans 16 amino acids. V trimming: 7 bases; J trimming: 3 bases; junction bases outside the gene matches: 10. Per germline, CDR1 MNHEY and CDR2 SMNVEV (reference sequence). The entry originates in a study of T cell responses to AZD1222 COVID-19 vaccine. Data came from immunoSEQ multiplex PCR; TCRdb stores just in-frame clones and leaves some out. The data contain about 67,000 clones, approximately 83% of them singletons. Sequenced material: peripheral blood, taken 28 days after the second AZD1222 dose. This receptor was obtained from an adult who received the AZD1222 COVID-19 vaccine. The gene calls are TRBV27 and TRBJ2-1; TRBD1 matches 9 bases. As DNA, the CDR3 is TGTGCCAGCATCGCAAGTGGGACAGGGTTCTACAATGAGCAGTTCTTC. Its translation is CASIASGTGFYNEQFF.